The T cell receptor beta chain described here comes from a study of blood T cell repertoires in COVID-19. Study context: PBMCs, B-cell-depleted T cells, or T cells were the source of the cDNA or gDNA that made up the material.

Authors' methods: It was from reference gene primer amplification that nucleated cell counts were estimated. Profiled with immunoSEQ multiplex PCR; TCRdb holds only in-frame clones, not every one. Clonal size and the V and J genes are those of that table, whereas D and trimming came from the DNA. In the table there are fewer than 200,000 clones, about four fifths of which are singletons. Germline V gene lookup returns CDR1 SGHVS and CDR2 FQNEAQ. J gave up 12 bases and V 4 bases, and 7 bases lay outside the gene matches. The CDR3 extends over 13 amino acids. The sample was peripheral blood. The clonotype originates from a woman of 80 years or more with acute or convalescent COVID-19. The J gene is TRBJ2-1, the V gene TRBV7-8, with 9 bases matching TRBD1. The CDR3 DNA reads as TGTGCCAGCAGCTCCGATATGGACAGGGGGCAGTTCTTC. Amino acid sequence: CASSSDMDRGQFF.